Here is one T cell receptor beta chain with its context. TCRdb reprocessed the 5' RACE reads and keeps a single row for each CDR3 protein, giving no DNA. Reported are some 170,000 distinct CDR3 sequences; the ten largest clones contain roughly 7.4%. The CDR3 is made up of 12 amino acids. CDR1 is LGHDT, CDR2 YNNKEL, per germline (reference sequence). The data are from a study of monozygotic twins with inflammatory bowel disease. Sequencing was done on a sample of blood. This rearrangement joins TRBV3-1 to TRBJ2-1; the TCRdb D gene call, TRBD2, has no DNA to confirm it. This sequence originates from a human donor with ulcerative colitis or Crohn's disease, or a healthy co-twin of an affected twin (not recorded which). The CDR3 spells CASTGLVSEQFF.